This T cell receptor beta chain was documented in a study of shared clonotypes between healthy human individuals (dated by TCRdb to 2018 to 2020). Study-wide context: The cohort included three men and a couple of women between 18 and 49 years of age. For each donor, CD4 naive and CD4 memory were each run on three plates, CD8 naive on two plates, and CD8 memory on one plate. The study deeply sequenced blood TCR repertoires of about five healthy adults to estimate repertoire size and the extent of clonotype sharing between individuals. Different laboratories and diverse techniques were used to prepare libraries and sequence TCR repertoires, to increase sequencing depth and limit assay-specific biases. Leukapheresis yielded between about 0.9 and 10 billion PBMCs per donor. What the study reported, not specific to this receptor: Estimated clonotype richness was generally larger for naive than for memory subsets. The small number of donors limited the genetic and exposure-history diversity represented. Across four donors, roughly 5% of naive CD4, over 3% of naive CD8, approximately 2.5% of memory CD4, and 0.4% of memory CD8 clonotypes were shared. Clonotypes shared by all four sorted-subset donors showed higher generation probabilities than non-shared clonotypes. Even with the large sequencing depth, rarefaction of the sorted-subset datasets indicated that sequencing was incomplete. Pairwise subsampling led to the expectation that sequencing depth would affect the degree of clonotype sharing among donors. Sampling was restricted to blood, and TCR repertoires in tissue are likely to differ from TCR repertoires in blood.

CD8 naive samples were CD45RO-negative cells positively selected for CCR7, giving a CD45RA+CCR7+ population that excluded TemRA cells. Healthy HIV-negative adults with no recently reported acute infections or vaccinations were included as donors. Every donor was a Caucasian adult living in Nashville, Tennessee, USA. After blood collection by leukapheresis, PBMCs were isolated using Ficoll-Histopaque density gradient centrifugation and then cryopreserved in the vapor phase of liquid nitrogen. Analytical flow cytometry was used to check the purity and quantity of every magnetically sorted T cell population. Each sorted fraction had its genomic DNA isolated and then quantified by UV absorbance on a Nanodrop 2000c. Using the deep immunoSEQ assay, multiplex PCR amplified TCR CDR3 regions from genomic DNA. Extracted genomic DNA from each cell subset was spread evenly across all wells of several immunoSEQ 96-well plates, with each plate serving as a replicate. For sorted subsets, approximately 210 ng genomic DNA, equal to some 30,000 T cell genomes, was loaded into each replicate PCR. Purified libraries were measured with a Qubit 3.0 fluorometer, size-checked on a Bioanalyzer 2100, and measured again with the KAPA Library Quantification kit. Each immunoSEQ 96-well plate was sequenced on its own single-read 150-cycle Illumina NextSeq 550 flow cell. For the original study's pipeline: The immunoSEQ output contained only junctional sequences without quality scores, so filtering could not match that applied to full-length reads. Sequences were annotated with PyIR, a Python wrapper for IgBLAST v1.9, using IMGT germline references to assign V/J genes and CDR3. Any read was removed if the V/J assignment was weak (E-value above 1e-6), the CDR3 was missing, or the read contained stop codons, out-of-frame junctions, or ambiguous translated residues. A V3J clonotype was defined by an identical inferred V gene, J gene, and CDR3 amino acid sequence. The percentage overlap between two repertoires was calculated by dividing the number of shared unique clonotypes by the size of the smaller repertoire. Richness of each repertoire was evaluated using RTK rarefaction, the Chao1 estimator, and Recon v2.1 estimates of unobserved clonotypes. For all TCRbeta clonotypes obtained by the gDNA method from a few donors, generation probabilities were computed with OLGA. As stored in TCRdb, this immuneACCESS dataset retains in-frame rearrangements with V and J assigned. A fraction of the clones does not appear; measured against another copy, unresolved V genes explain less than half of the discrepancy, and the remainder lacks a known reason. From that table come the V and J calls and clone size; the DNA was used to work out D and trimming. Across this sample there are about 700,000 clones, with 92% seen only once. Approximately 25% of the sample rests with the top ten.

This clone has only one observation. Its target antigen remains unknown. No qualities accompany the bases; no much larger clone lies one base away. Sample: naive CD8+ T cells sorted from blood. The intended sense of this specimen's cell subset or site label: CD45RA+CCR7+. This clonotype was obtained from a man aged 30-40 years in good health.

The CDR3 here reads CASSVGSDRVGSGELFF. In nucleotides, the sequence is TGTGCCAGCAGCGTAGGTTCAGACAGGGTAGGGTCCGGGGAGCTGTTTTTT. Recombination linked TRBV9 to TRBJ2-2, and 7 junction bases match TRBD1. The V end gives up 0 bases and the J end 6 bases, leaving 11 bases in the junction not matched to a gene. The germline V gene supplies CDR1 SGDLS and CDR2 YYNGEE. The CDR3 sequence holds 17 residues, the cysteine and phenylalanine included. Only CDR3 DNA is held: 51 bases, read in frame from base 1.